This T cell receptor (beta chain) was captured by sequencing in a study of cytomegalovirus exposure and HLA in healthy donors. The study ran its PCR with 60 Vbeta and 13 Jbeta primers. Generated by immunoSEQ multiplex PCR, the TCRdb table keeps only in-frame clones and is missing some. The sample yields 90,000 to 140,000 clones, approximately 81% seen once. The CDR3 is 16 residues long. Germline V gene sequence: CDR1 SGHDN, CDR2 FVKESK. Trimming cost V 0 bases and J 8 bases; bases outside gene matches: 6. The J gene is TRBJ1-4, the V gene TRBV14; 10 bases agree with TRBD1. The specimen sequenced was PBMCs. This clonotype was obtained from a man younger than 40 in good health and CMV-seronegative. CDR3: CASSQDLGTGAEKLFF. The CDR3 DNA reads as TGTGCCAGCAGCCAAGATCTTGGGACAGGGGCCGAAAAACTGTTTTTT.